This TCR beta chain was obtained from a study of blood T cell repertoires in COVID-19. On the study more broadly: The United States, Italy and Spain were the sources of the acute and convalescent COVID-19 samples. PBMCs, B-cell-depleted T cells, or T cells were the source of the cDNA or gDNA that made up the material.

Authors' data handling: Estimation of nucleated cell counts was performed using reference gene primer amplification. Data came from immunoSEQ multiplex PCR; TCRdb stores just in-frame clones and leaves some out. That table gives V, J and clone size, and the DNA gave D and trimming. The sample carries roughly 200,000 clones, roughly 83% recorded once. The CDR3 totals 16 residues. V was pared by 5 bases and J by 1 base, with 5 bases of the junction left unmatched. Looked up from germline, CDR1 is KGHDR and CDR2 is SFDVKD. The source of this sequence is a woman in her forties with COVID-19, enrolled during active disease. Sequenced input: peripheral blood. This sequence joins TRBV24-1 and TRBJ2-2; 8 bases line up with TRBD1. The CDR3 DNA sequence: TGTGCCACCAGTGGATCCGGGACAGGGAACACCGGGGAGCTGTTTTTT. Amino acid sequence: CATSGSGTGNTGELFF.